This T cell receptor (beta chain) was recovered during a study of cytomegalovirus exposure and HLA in healthy donors (dated by TCRdb to 2016 to 2017). As for the study more broadly: An earlier analysis of 587 of the donors reported 250 to 350 Gb of sequence data and 100 million to 140 million unique TCR beta sequences from about 179 million T cells. In an earlier analysis of a few hundred of the donors, high-throughput TCR beta sequencing was used to judge whether each TCR beta V gene segment behaved as functional or pseudogenic. The genetic ancestry cluster associated with self-reported Caucasian donors included about 81% of the roughly 400 genotyped donors. All discovery cohort repertoires had been generated on a single sequencing platform. Along with the approximately 700-subject first cohort, a separate validation cohort of 120 different subjects was used. HLA typing covered class I and class II loci at four-digit resolution. The study aimed to test whether signatures of past pathogen exposure could be identified by cataloging public T cell receptors. Alongside the repertoire data, information on donor age, sex, ethnicity and CMV serostatus was compiled. A later analysis re-analyzed previously published TCR beta repertoires from roughly 690 donors and added high-resolution HLA genotyping to study TCR occurrence patterns. Across some 400 genotyped donors of the cohort, an average of about 240,000 unique TCR beta nucleotide sequences per donor were sequenced, and roughly a sixth of those sequences were non-productive. About five DR-DQ haplotypes were handled as single units for association and clustering because linkage in the cohort was strong. Using immunosequencing, the study profiled T cell repertoires from 666 subjects and related those repertoires to cytomegalovirus serostatus. To predict cytomegalovirus infection status, the study combined high-throughput TCR immunosequencing, statistical association of individual TCRs with disease status, and machine learning. A later genetic analysis took genome-wide SNP genotypes for about 55% of the roughly 670 donors and used that subset as a discovery cohort. An early release that covered several hundred HLA-typed donors contained about 300 gigabases of sequencing data and tens of millions of unique TCR sequences. Rather than drawing on any new phenotypic data, the later analysis identified candidate immune exposures from TCR beta sequences and the way those sequences occurred across donors. Typing coverage varied by locus: roughly 620-640 donors for A, B, C, DRB1 and DQB1; roughly 510 for DQA1; around 610 for DPA1; roughly 470 for DPB1. Overall study results and their limits: A further reported finding was that TCR beta sequences accurately predicted the HLA-A and HLA-B alleles for most subjects in the first cohort. Across donors, most TCR sequences were observed very rarely, whereas some public TCRs were present in many individuals. In a later analysis, around 15,000 TCR beta sequences were associated with specific HLA alleles at a false discovery rate of 0.05. The classifier was reported to diagnose cytomegalovirus status with high specificity and sensitivity in both the original cohort and the validation cohort. When HLA alleles, especially DR and DQ, strongly co-occurred, attributing TCR associations to individual alleles was difficult. An earlier analysis of around 500 of the donors showed that most TCR beta V segments appeared in productive rearrangements either about 87% or about 30% of the time, which broadly matched IMGT annotations. Because HLA typing was missing for some donors at each locus, association tests included only the typed subset. A later analysis found that most CMV-associated TCR beta chains appeared HLA-restricted, with HLA associations seemingly driven largely by CMV exposure. In a later analysis, several top co-occurrence clusters were reported to appear linked to parvovirus B19, influenza, CMV and Epstein-Barr virus. Some IMGT-functional V segments, including TRBV6-2 and TRBV6-3, could not be distinguished by the 87-base-pair reads and were therefore excluded. A later genetic analysis reported fewer N-insertions in productive TCRs among donors in an Asian-associated ancestry cluster than the roughly 650-donor mean. The authors suggested that the approach could potentially be generalized to other disease states and immunological phenotypes. Because counts were too low, some 16 rarely observed V segments, including chromosome 9 orphons, were excluded from the earlier analysis of 587 of the donors. A later genetic analysis associated a missense DCLRE1C variant with V-gene and J-gene trimming of TCR beta chains, and an independent cohort replicated the association. In this cohort, only TCR beta chains were sequenced, and detectable features were limited by the absence of alpha or paired-chain data. Immune exposure information for the cohort was limited to CMV serostatus. Sequencing depth was assumed to be roughly uniform across donors in the presence/absence analyses, though that assumption may not hold. Linkage disequilibrium might explain the correlated functional status among segregating V segments, but an unknown experimental factor could not be excluded. In the study, approximately 150 TCR beta chains were listed as associated with cytomegalovirus. A group of highly shared sequence variants was considered likely to be a technical artifact of the sequencing pipeline. In vitro tests confirmed that three of the cytomegalovirus-associated TCR beta chains recognize cytomegalovirus antigens. In a later analysis, HLA-associated TCR beta chains showed more clonal expansion and lower generation probabilities than non-associated chains that were equally common. In a later analysis, TCR association rates were found to vary across HLA loci, with the most associated TCRs seen for DRB1 alleles and the fewest for HLA-C alleles.

The CDR1 and CDR2 encoded by the germline V gene (reference sequence) are MNHEY and SMNVEV. Its CDR3 holds 15 amino acids, cysteine through phenylalanine. The sequence is cut down to CDR3 DNA, 45 bases in frame from base 1. Germline trimming amounts to 6 bases on V and 3 bases on J, with 8 as the count of junction bases outside the gene matches. Libraries were made using the immunoSEQ multiplex PCR assay. For the multiplex PCR, a mixture combining 60 forward primers for TCR Vbeta segments and 13 reverse primers for TCR Jbeta segments was used. The CDR3 region of rearranged TCR beta genes was amplified from genomic DNA by a multiplex PCR assay. The Illumina HiSeq System was used to sequence the amplified TCR beta libraries as 87-base-pair reads. On the authors' methods: A later analysis counted 65 million to 90 million unique TCR beta chains across the 550 to 750 repertoires, and about 10 million of these chains were shared by at least two donors. To remove PCR and sequencing errors, raw reads were error-corrected and collapsed into unique sequences using a nearest-neighbor algorithm that merged closely related sequences. To assign V, D and J gene segments, CDR3 sequences were aligned to IMGT reference sequences. Each retained sequence needed at least a six-nucleotide match to both a V gene segment and a J gene segment. Rearrangements were called productive when the CDR3 lacked stop codons and stayed in frame with V and J; all others were non-productive. CDR3 was defined according to IMGT convention as the region running from the second conserved V-encoded cysteine to the conserved J-encoded phenylalanine. Sequences without an unambiguous match to a single V gene segment were excluded from the earlier analysis of approximately 600 of the donors. In an earlier analysis of 587 of the donors, a V segment was called functional when productive rearrangements were above 56.7%, and segregating when the standard deviation between donors exceeded 5%. A statistical classification framework was developed to diagnose cytomegalovirus status using the catalog of TCR beta chain sequences. In a later analysis, V and J genes were assigned by comparing TCR nucleotide sequences against IMGT/GENE-DB human TR gene sequences. Using the TCRdist pipeline, a later analysis assigned CDR3 sequences along with most-parsimonious VDJ recombination scenarios. In a later analysis, every TCR beta chain was defined by the combination of its CDR3 amino acid sequence and its V-gene family, and reads without a unique V-gene family were dropped. A later analysis removed over 500 highly shared, low-generation-probability nucleotide sequences to deal with suspected cross-contamination and a sequencing artifact. A later analysis calculated a clonal expansion index for each public chain from normalized within-repertoire ranks of inferred template counts. In a later analysis, generation probabilities were computed using a VDJ recombination model fitted to out-of-frame rearrangements, and the results were checked against IGoR. In a later analysis, TCR-TCR, TCR-HLA and TCR-CMV co-occurrence was scored with hypergeometric tests, and a repertoire-size bias correction was applied to TCR pairs. To estimate false discovery rates, a later analysis permuted the HLA or CMV assignments 20 times. In a later analysis, co-occurring TCRs were grouped using DBSCAN, and TCRdist sequence similarity was added for clustering within HLA-allele-positive subsets. Repertoires with fewer than 30,000 or more than 120,000 public chains were left out of co-occurrence clustering, as were about 5 repertoires with anomalous nucleotide sharing. Held by TCRdb, this immuneACCESS table contains in-frame sequences only and omits some clones. Under half of the omission traces to an unresolved V gene where checked; the cause of the rest is unknown. V and J calls and clone size are given by that table; D and trimming were obtained from the DNA. Across this sample there are around 150,000 clones, with 81% seen only once. The ten top clones hold under 2% of the sample.

The cohort comprised fewer than 700 healthy bone marrow donors. All cohort members were sampled while nominally healthy, although unrecorded immune exposures were likely present. The donor was CMV seronegative and belonged to the group of several hundred seronegative cohort members. A peripheral blood sample was provided by each donor, and peripheral blood mononuclear cells were used for TCR beta sequencing. The Qiagen DNeasy Blood Extraction Kit was used to extract genomic DNA from the blood cell samples. As regards this clone: Its binding antigen is unknown. Base qualities are not provided; no much larger clone lies one nucleotide away.

This chain joins TRBV27 to TRBJ2-7; 10 nucleotides in the junction match TRBD2. Sequences were obtained from PBMCs. The TCR was taken from a woman between 18 and 29 years old in good health and CMV-seronegative. The nucleotide sequence is TGTGCCAGCAGCCGAACTAGCGGGATGGGCTACGAGCAGTACTTC. This codes for CASSRTSGMGYEQYF.